Listed here are 2 T cell receptor beta chains from one sample, sequenced in a study of T-cell reconstitution after alpha-beta-depleted transplantation in children (dated by TCRdb to about 2016). The treatment or condition label for this specimen denotes: allogeneic hematopoietic cell transplantation with graft depleted of TCRalphabeta T cells and CD19 B cells. Library preparation used PCR. The sequencer listed for this sample is Illumina HiSeq 2500. Molecular barcoding was employed in the preparation of TCR libraries, with unique molecular identifiers being used to normalize TCRbeta repertoire quantification. TCRdb trimmed public reads at Q25 via fastp, called clones via MiXCR and kept in-frame beta chains. Rows with a matching CDR3 protein are joined into one entry that keeps the most common DNA and genes. For this sample the table gives 250,000 to 350,000 distinct CDR3 sequences, of which 20% to 30% were detected only once. The ten largest clones represent approximately 11% of the sample.

The sample was PBMCs, mostly from graft donor cells, taken 180 days after TCRalphabeta/CD19-depleted stem cell transplant. The receptors derive from a male patient between 5 and 17 years old who had a stem cell transplant for acute lymphoblastic leukemia, so the T cells may come from the graft donor.

V usage is TRBV5-1 and J usage is TRBJ2-7; TRBD2 aligns across 7 bases. Losses at the gene ends were 9 bases for V and 1 base for J; bases not matched to a gene: 13. In germline, CDR1 is SGHRS, CDR2 YFSETQ. The CDR3 loop spans 15 amino acids. The CDR3 reads CATKPWASGSYEQYF. DNA of the CDR3: TGCGCCACCAAACCATGGGCTAGCGGTTCCTACGAGCAGTACTTC.

This clonotype was seen many times. V usage is TRBV5-1 and J usage is TRBJ1-1, with D tentatively TRBD1 (6 bases). The germline gives CDR1 SGHRS, CDR2 YFSETQ. The CDR3 spans 15 residues. Trimming took 4 bases from V and 4 from J, leaving 17 bases between them. The CDR3 region has the DNA TGCGCCAGCAGCACGTCGGGGGCGGGGGGCACTGAAGCTTTCTTT. This codes for CASSTSGAGGTEAFF.